This T cell receptor (beta chain) was captured by sequencing in a study of CD8 T cells in ankylosing spondylitis. By quantitative 5'-RACE with molecular barcodes, the TCR beta libraries were made. TCRdb recomputed calls from the 5' RACE reads with MiXCR, one row per CDR3 protein. The table has some 7,600 distinct CDR3 sequences, under 8.5% seen once. CDR1 SGDLS and CDR2 YYNGEE come from the germline V gene. V was cut by 3 bases and J by 5 bases, with 20 bases left in between. This CDR3 spans 16 amino acids. With regard to this clonotype: Its antigen is as yet unknown.

Overall study results and limits: Earlier authors reported some of these motif variants in reactive arthritis synovial fluid and blood. Seven to nine highly homologous variants made up a TCR beta motif that seemed to typify ankylosing spondylitis blood. Reportedly, significant enrichment of disease-linked clones occurred in matched ankylosing spondylitis synovial fluid.

Sequenced material: blood, either unsorted or a sorted T cell fraction (not recorded which). The TCR was taken from a male donor with ankylosing spondylitis or in good health (not recorded which). V gene TRBV9 combines with J gene TRBJ2-5; possible D gene TRBD2, 6 bases. The CDR3 spells CASSGKLQAAGETQYF. The CDR3 DNA is TGTGCCAGCAGCGGGAAGCTACAGGCCGCGGGGGAGACCCAGTACTTC.